Sequencing of this T cell receptor (beta chain) was carried out in a study of T cells in Graves' hyperthyroidism and ophthalmopathy. The PBMCs had their origin in 10 ml of fresh peripheral blood. Trimming removed 2 bases from V and 3 bases from J, with 14 bases in between. Germline V gene lookup returns CDR1 SNHLY and CDR2 FYNNEI. CDR3 length: 16 residues. Using RNA transcripts as the source, TCR beta CDR3 regions were amplified. HTBI primers were the set used in a first-round RT-PCR of the TCR CDR3. A single record per CDR3 protein comes from TCRdb applying MiXCR to the multiplex PCR reads. The sample consists of approximately 600,000 distinct CDR3 sequences, 20% of them appearing once. This clonotype has ten or more counts.

Sequenced sample: blood. The chain employs TRBV2 and TRBJ2-1; tentative D call: TRBD1 (6 bases). The receptor comes from a man aged 25 to 45 with Graves' ophthalmopathy. The CDR3 loop is CASSEPGQPVYNEQFF. The DNA for the CDR3 is TGTGCCAGCAGTGAACCCGGACAGCCGGTCTACAATGAGCAGTTCTTC.